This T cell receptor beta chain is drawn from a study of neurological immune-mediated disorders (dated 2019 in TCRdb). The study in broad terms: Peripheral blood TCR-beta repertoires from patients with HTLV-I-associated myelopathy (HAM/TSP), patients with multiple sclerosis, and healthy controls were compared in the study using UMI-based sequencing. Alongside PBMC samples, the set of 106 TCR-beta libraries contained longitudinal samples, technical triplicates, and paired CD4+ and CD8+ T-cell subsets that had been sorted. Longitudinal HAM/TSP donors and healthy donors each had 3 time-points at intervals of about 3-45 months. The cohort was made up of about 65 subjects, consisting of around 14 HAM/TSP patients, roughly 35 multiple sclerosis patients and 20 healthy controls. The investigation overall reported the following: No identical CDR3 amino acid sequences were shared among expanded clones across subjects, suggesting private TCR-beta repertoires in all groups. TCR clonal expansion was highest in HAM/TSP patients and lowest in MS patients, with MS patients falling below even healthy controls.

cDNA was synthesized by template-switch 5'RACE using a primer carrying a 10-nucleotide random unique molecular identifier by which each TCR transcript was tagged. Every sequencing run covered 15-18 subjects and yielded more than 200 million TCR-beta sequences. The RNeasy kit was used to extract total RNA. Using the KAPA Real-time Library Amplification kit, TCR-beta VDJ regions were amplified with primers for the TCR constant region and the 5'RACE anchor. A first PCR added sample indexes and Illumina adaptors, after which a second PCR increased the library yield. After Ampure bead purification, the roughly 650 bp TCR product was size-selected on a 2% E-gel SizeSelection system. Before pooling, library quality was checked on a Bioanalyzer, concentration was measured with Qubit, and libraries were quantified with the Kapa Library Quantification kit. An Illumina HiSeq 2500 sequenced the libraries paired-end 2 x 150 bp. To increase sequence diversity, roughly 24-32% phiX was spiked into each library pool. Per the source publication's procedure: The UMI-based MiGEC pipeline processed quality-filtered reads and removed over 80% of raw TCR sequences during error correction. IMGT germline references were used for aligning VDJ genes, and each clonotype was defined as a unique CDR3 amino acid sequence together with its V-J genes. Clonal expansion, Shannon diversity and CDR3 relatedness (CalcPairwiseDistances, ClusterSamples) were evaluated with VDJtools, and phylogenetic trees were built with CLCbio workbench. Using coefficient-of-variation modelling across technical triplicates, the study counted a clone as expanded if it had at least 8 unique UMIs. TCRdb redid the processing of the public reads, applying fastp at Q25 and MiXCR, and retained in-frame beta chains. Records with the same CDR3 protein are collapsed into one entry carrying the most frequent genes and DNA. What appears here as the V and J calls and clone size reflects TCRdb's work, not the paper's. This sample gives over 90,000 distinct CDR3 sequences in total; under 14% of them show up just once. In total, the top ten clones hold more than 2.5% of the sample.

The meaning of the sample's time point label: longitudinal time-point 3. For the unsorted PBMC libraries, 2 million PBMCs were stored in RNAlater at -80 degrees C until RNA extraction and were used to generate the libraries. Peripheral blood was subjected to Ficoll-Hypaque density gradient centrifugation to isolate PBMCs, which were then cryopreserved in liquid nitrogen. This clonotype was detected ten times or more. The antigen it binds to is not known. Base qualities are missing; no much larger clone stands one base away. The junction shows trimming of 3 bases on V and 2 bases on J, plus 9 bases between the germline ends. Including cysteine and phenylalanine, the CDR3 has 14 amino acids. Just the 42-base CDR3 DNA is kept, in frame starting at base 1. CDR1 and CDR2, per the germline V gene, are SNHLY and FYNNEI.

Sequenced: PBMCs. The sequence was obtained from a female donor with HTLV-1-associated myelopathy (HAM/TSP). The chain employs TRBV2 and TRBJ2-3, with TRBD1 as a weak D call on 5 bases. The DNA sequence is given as TGTGCCAGCAGTGAGATACAGGTCACAGATACGCAGTATTTT. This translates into CASSEIQVTDTQYF.